Presented here are 13 T cell receptor beta chains from one specimen sequenced in a study of T-cell memory formation after mild COVID-19. TCRdb independently ran MiXCR on the 5' RACE reads; one entry per CDR3 protein. The repertoire has around 340,000 distinct CDR3 sequences, 15% to 20% of them found once; the top ten carry about a fifth. The specimen sequenced was PBMCs or a T cell subset sorted from them (not recorded which). The receptors were sampled from a man aged 18 to 35 who had mild COVID-19 (a few samples of this study predate the infection). Cell type and time point are not known.

The table lists this clonotype with a few counts. The genes are TRBV7-2 and TRBJ2-2; no definite D call. Germline V CDR1 and CDR2: SGHTA, FQGNSA. This CDR3 contains 16 residues. The V end was cut by 5 bases, the J end by 4 bases, with 17 bases between. The CDR3 sequence: CASSQFEWQVTGELFF. CDR3 in DNA: TGTGCCAGCAGCCAGTTCGAGTGGCAGGTCACCGGGGAGCTGTTTTTT.

This clonotype was observed many times. The chain has TRBV5-1 and TRBJ1-1, with D maybe TRBD1 (5 bases). The CDR3 consists of 14 residues. V gave up 3 bases and J gave up 2 bases, with 11 bases separating them. CDR1 and CDR2 from the germline V gene are SGHRS and YFSETQ. Here the CDR3 DNA reads TGCGCCAGCAGCTACCGAACAGGCAACACTGAAGCTTTCTTT. It encodes CASSYRTGNTEAFF.

CDR3 amino acids: CASSYNPGANYGYTF. The CDR3, as DNA: TGTGCCAGCAGTTACAATCCAGGGGCAAACTATGGCTACACCTTC. The V gene is TRBV6-5, the J gene TRBJ1-2; D may be TRBD1 (6 bases). The CDR3 has 15 amino acids. Per the germline V gene, CDR1 is MNHEY and CDR2 is SVGAGI. V shed 2 bases and J shed 2 bases, with 12 bases lying between them.

This clonotype occurred a few times. This chain links TRBV6-5 with TRBJ2-4; tentatively, D is TRBD2 (6 bases). Per germline, CDR1 MNHEY and CDR2 SVGAGI. CDR3 length: 17 residues. V was cut by 0 bases and J by 1 base, with 13 bases left in between. The CDR3 is CASSYSGGKGAKNIQYF. In DNA form, the CDR3 reads TGTGCCAGCAGTTACTCTGGGGGGAAAGGTGCCAAAAACATTCAGTACTTC.

The chain recombines TRBV6-5 with TRBJ2-7; no clear D gene. Deletions cut 0 bases from V and 4 bases from J, with 10 bases between. The germline V gene encodes CDR1 MNHEY and CDR2 SVGAGI. The CDR3 has 14 amino acids. The CDR3 DNA is TGTGCCAGCAGTTACTCGAAATCCTCATACGAGCAGTACTTC. Translation gives CASSYSKSSYEQYF.

In nucleotides, the CDR3 is TGCAGTGCTACCCGACTAGCGGGGGAGGAGGAGACCCAGTACTTC. Its protein product is CSATRLAGEEETQYF. The V gene is TRBV20-1, the J gene TRBJ2-5; TRBD2 aligns across 12 bases. The CDR3 loop spans 15 amino acids. Germline V gene data show CDR1 as DFQATT and CDR2 as SNEGSKA (reference sequence). V dropped 4 bases and J dropped 5; count of bases not matched to a gene: 8.

This clonotype has only a few counts. The rearrangement joins TRBV7-9 to TRBJ1-4; 7 bases match TRBD1. CDR1 is SEHNR, CDR2 FQNEAQ, per germline (reference sequence). V gave up 5 bases and J gave up 7 bases; unmatched junction bases: 7. This CDR3 is built from 14 residues. Here the CDR3 reads CASSADRESEKLFF. The DNA of the CDR3 is TGTGCCAGCAGCGCCGACAGGGAGAGTGAAAAACTGTTTTTT.

This clonotype was seen a handful of times. V and J are TRBV6-5 and TRBJ2-3, with D unclear. The CDR3 totals 15 residues. CDR1 is MNHEY and CDR2 is SVGAGI in the germline V gene. Trimming stripped 0 bases from V and 2 bases from J, with 9 bases between. The CDR3 loop is CASSYSLFVTDTQYF. The CDR3 DNA sequence: TGTGCCAGCAGTTACTCCCTATTTGTCACAGATACGCAGTATTTT.

The genes are TRBV5-1 and TRBJ1-6, with no clear D. Germline V lookup: CDR1 SGHRS, CDR2 YFSETQ. CDR3 size: 12 residues. V shed 4 bases and J shed 10 bases, with 9 bases lying between them. CDR3 sequence reads: CASSQEGSPLHF. CDR3 sequence (DNA): TGCGCCAGCAGCCAGGAAGGCTCACCCCTCCACTTT.

The V gene is TRBV12-3 or TRBV12-4, the J gene TRBJ1-2; the D gene is possibly TRBD1 (5 bases). The CDR3 runs 13 residues. V was pared by 2 bases and J by 6 bases, with 10 bases between. CDR3 sequence reads: CASSLPGDNGYTF. In nucleotides, the CDR3 is TGTGCCAGCAGTTTACCGGGGGATAATGGCTACACCTTC.

In this sample, this clonotype turned up a few times. The chain is built from TRBV15 and TRBJ2-1, with 7 nucleotides matching TRBD1. V lost 3 bases to trimming and J lost 3 bases; unmatched junction nucleotides: 8. The germline CDR1 and CDR2 sequences are LNHNV and YYDKDF (reference sequence). CDR3 size: 16 residues. The CDR3 DNA reads as TGTGCCACCAGCAGCGGGAACAGGGGCCTCTACAATGAGCAGTTCTTC. Amino acids: CATSSGNRGLYNEQFF.

The J gene is TRBJ2-3, the V gene TRBV7-9; D gene ambiguous. The CDR3 runs to 13 residues. Looked up from germline, CDR1 is SEHNR and CDR2 is FQNEAQ (reference sequence). V lost 2 bases and J lost 4, with 7 bases in between. CDR3: CASSLWGSDTQYF. CDR3 in DNA: TGTGCCAGCAGCTTATGGGGTTCAGATACGCAGTATTTT.

Only a few counts were recorded for this clonotype. The chain uses TRBV9 and TRBJ1-2; TRBD1 matches at 7 bases. The junction had 10 bases not matched to a gene; V was cut back by 4 bases and J by 7 bases. The CDR3 sequence is 14 residues long. Germline assignment: CDR1 SGDLS and CDR2 YYNGEE. For the CDR3, the DNA is TGTGCCAGCAGCCCTCGGACAGGCGGGGGTGGCTACACCTTC. This encodes CASSPRTGGGGYTF.